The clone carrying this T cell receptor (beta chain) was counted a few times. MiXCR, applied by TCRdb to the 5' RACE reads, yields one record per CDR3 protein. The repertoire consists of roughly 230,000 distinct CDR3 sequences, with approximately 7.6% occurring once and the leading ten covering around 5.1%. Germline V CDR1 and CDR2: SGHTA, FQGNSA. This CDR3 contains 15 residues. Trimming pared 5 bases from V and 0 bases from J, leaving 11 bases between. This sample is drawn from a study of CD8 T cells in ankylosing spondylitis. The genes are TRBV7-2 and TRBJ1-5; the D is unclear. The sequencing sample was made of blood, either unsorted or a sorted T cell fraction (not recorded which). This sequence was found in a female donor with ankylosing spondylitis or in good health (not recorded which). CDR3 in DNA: TGTGCCAGCAGCCCTGACTTATATAGCAATCAGCCCCAGCATTTT. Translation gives CASSPDLYSNQPQHF.